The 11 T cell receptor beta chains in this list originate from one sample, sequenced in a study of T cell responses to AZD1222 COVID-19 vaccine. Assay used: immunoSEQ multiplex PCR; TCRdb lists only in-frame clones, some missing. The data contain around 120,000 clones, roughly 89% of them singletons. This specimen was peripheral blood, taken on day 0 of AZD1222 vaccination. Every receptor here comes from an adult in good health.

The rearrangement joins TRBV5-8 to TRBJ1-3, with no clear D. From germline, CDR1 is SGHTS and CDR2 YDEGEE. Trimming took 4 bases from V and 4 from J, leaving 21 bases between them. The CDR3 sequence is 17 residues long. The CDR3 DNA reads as TGTGCCAGCAGCCCCTACCCGGACTCGCGGGCGGGAAACACCATATATTTT. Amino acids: CASSPYPDSRAGNTIYF.

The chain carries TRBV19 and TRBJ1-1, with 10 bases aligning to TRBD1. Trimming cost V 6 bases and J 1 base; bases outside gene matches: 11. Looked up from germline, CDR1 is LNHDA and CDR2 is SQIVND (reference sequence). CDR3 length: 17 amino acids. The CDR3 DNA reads TGTGCCAGTAGCACCCGGGACAGGGGTTTAGGGAACACTGAAGCTTTCTTT. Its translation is CASSTRDRGLGNTEAFF.

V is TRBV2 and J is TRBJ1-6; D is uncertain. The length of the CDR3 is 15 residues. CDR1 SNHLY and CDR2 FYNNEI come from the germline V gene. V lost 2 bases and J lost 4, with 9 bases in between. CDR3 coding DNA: TGTGCCAGCAGTGAACTTGGTGCTTATAATTCACCCCTCCACTTT. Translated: CASSELGAYNSPLHF.

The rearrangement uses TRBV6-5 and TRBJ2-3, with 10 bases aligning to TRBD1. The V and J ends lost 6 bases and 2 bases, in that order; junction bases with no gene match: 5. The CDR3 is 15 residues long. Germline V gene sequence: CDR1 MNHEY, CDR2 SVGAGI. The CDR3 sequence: CASSARQGATDTQYF. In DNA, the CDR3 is TGTGCCAGCAGCGCACGACAGGGGGCCACAGATACGCAGTATTTT.

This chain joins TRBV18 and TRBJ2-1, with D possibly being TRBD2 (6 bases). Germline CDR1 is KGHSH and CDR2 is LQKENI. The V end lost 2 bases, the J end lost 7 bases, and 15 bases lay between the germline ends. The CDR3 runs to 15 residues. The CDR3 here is CASSPKGGFANEQFF. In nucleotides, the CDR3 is TGTGCCAGCTCACCAAAGGGAGGTTTTGCTAATGAGCAGTTCTTC.

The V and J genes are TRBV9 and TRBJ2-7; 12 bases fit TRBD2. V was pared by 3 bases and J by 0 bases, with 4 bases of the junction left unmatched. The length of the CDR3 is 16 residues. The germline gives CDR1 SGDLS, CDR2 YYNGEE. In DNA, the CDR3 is TGTGCCAGCAGCGCCGGGACTAGCGGGCACTCCTACGAGCAGTACTTC. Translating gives CASSAGTSGHSYEQYF.

The CDR3 DNA is TGTGCCAGCAGCCAAGATTCAGGGTCCTATGGCTACACCTTC. Translation gives CASSQDSGSYGYTF. The rearrangement links TRBV4-2 to TRBJ1-2, with D perhaps TRBD1 (5 bases). V was trimmed by 0 bases and J by 4 bases, leaving 9 bases between them. The germline gives CDR1 LGHNA, CDR2 YNFKEQ. There are 14 residues in the CDR3.

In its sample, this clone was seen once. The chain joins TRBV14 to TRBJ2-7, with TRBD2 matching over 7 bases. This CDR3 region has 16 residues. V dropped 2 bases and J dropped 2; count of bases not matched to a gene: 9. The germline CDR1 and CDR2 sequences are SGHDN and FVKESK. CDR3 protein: CASSQPAGLPPYEQYF. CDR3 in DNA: TGTGCCAGCAGCCAACCAGCGGGACTCCCTCCCTACGAGCAGTACTTC.

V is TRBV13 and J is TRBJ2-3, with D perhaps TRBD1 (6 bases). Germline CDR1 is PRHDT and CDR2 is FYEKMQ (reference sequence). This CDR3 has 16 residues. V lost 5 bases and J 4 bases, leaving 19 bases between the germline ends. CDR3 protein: CASSARGGEDSDTQYF. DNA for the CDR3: TGTGCCAGCAGCGCCCGAGGGGGTGAGGACTCAGATACGCAGTATTTT.

The CDR3 DNA reads as TGCGCCAGCAGCTCGGGTCACAAGACTGAAGCTTTCTTT. Its protein product is CASSSGHKTEAFF. This chain uses TRBV5-1 with TRBJ1-1, with D unclear. V was clipped by 3 bases and J by 5 bases, with 11 bases between them. CDR3 length: 13 amino acids. Germline assignment: CDR1 SGHRS and CDR2 YFSETQ.

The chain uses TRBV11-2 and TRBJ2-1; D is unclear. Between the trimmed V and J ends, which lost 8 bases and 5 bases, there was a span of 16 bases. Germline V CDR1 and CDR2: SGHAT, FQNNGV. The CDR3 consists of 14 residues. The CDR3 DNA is TGTGCCAGCCTAGTCTTGGGATTGAACAATGAGCAGTTCTTC. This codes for CASLVLGLNNEQFF.